The TCR beta chain under discussion was sequenced for a study of blood T cell repertoires in COVID-19. As handled by the study authors: Counts of nucleated cells, estimated from reference gene primer amplification, were obtained. Generated by immunoSEQ multiplex PCR, the TCRdb table keeps only in-frame clones and is missing some. V, J and clone size reflect that table, while D and trimming were determined from the DNA. In the table there are about 220,000 clones, nearly 90% of which are singletons. Residents of about 25 US areas, aged roughly 18 to 89 years, made up the participants. All exposed participants met a person with COVID-19 within 2 weeks before entering the study. V shed 7 bases and J shed 4 bases, with 11 bases lying between them. Germline V gene data show CDR1 as MNHEY and CDR2 as SVGAGI. CDR3 length equals 13 residues.

The chain links TRBV6-5 to TRBJ2-1, with D unresolved. This clonotype was obtained from a man between 25 and 39 years old who had been exposed to COVID-19. Sequencing input: PBMCs or T cells enriched from blood (not recorded which). The CDR3 reads CASTRDKYNEQFF. The CDR3 bases are TGTGCCAGCACCAGAGACAAATACAATGAGCAGTTCTTC.